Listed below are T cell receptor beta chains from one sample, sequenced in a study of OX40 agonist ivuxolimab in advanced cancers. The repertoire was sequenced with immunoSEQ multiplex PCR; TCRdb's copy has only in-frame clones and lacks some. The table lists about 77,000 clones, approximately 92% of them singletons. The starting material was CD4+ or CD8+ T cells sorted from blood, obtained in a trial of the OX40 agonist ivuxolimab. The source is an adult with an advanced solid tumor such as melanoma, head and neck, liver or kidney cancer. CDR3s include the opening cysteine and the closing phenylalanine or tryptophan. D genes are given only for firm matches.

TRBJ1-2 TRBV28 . CASSLEDVWNYGYTF
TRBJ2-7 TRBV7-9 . CASSLLTPPVGNEQYF
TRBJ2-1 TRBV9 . CASSVSSDPLYEQFF
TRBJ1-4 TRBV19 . CASSISRGRTLATNEKLFF
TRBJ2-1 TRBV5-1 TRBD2 CASSRTSGTYYNEQFF
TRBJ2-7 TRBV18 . CASHGGASSYEQYF
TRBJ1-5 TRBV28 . CASSFEKGKGYSNQPQHF
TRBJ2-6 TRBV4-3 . CASSLAGGAGANVLTF
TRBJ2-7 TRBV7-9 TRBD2 CASSLDTAREEQYF
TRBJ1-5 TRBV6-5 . CASSSLDGQPQHF
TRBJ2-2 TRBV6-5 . CASSSGTSMIGELFF
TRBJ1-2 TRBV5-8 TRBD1 CASSPLQGAHGYTF
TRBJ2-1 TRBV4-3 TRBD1 CASSRNTGDSYNEQFF
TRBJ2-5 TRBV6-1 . CASSTLGVAVETQYF
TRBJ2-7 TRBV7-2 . CASSLQGKLRNEQYF
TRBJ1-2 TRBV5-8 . CASSLNLGQINYGYTF
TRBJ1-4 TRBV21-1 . CASRQEGVTTNEKLFF
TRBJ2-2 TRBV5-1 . CASRPAGRTGELFF
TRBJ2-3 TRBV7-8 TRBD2 CASSLAASGGEDTQYF
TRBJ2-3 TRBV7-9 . CASSLSVSTDTQYF
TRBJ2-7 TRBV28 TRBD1 CASSPGQGPYEQYF
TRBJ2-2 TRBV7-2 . CASSPFDSTGELFF
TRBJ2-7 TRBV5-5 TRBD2 CASSSWTRDSQYF